The present TCR beta chain was sequenced within a study of blood T cell repertoires in COVID-19. About the research overall: Sources were T cells, B-cell-depleted T cells, or PBMCs; the material itself was cDNA or gDNA.

The CDR3 is 18 residues long. Trimming took off 3 bases at V and 4 bases at J, with 22 bases between the two ends. Per germline, CDR1 KGHSH and CDR2 LQKENI. Original analysis: By means of reference gene primer amplification, nucleated cell counts were estimated. TCRdb keeps only in-frame clones here, not all; method: immunoSEQ multiplex PCR. The D gene and trimming were derived from the DNA, and the V and J assignments and clone size from that table. The table shows 110,000 or so clones, with about 85% occurring only once. Source material: peripheral blood. The receptor comes from a human donor in a cohort sampled during active COVID-19. The chain is built from TRBV18 and TRBJ1-3, with D possibly matching TRBD1 (6 bases). CDR3 residues: CASSPNALLQGSGNTIYF. CDR3 DNA sequence: TGTGCCAGCTCACCTAATGCCCTCCTCCAGGGGTCCGGAAACACCATATATTTT.